This record covers a single TCR beta chain. In the authors' methods: Reference gene primer amplification in the assay estimated nucleated cell counts. The protocol was immunoSEQ multiplex PCR, while the TCRdb copy is restricted to in-frame clones and leaves out a portion. For V, J and clone size, that table is used; D and trimming come from the DNA. The profile shows roughly 130,000 clones, about 74% of them singletons. The data originate from a study of blood T cell repertoires in COVID-19. Across the whole study: Samples representing acute and convalescent COVID-19 were sourced from the United States, Italy and Spain. PBMCs, B-cell-depleted T cells, or T cells were the source of the cDNA or gDNA that made up the material.

The CDR3 spans 15 residues. Germline assignment: CDR1 SGHVS and CDR2 FNYEAQ. The V and J ends lost 5 bases and 2 bases, in that order; junction bases with no gene match: 7. Sequencing was carried out using peripheral blood. The source of this sequence is a man in his fifties with acute or convalescent COVID-19. The chain has TRBV7-6 and TRBJ2-5; 8 bases are shared with TRBD1. CDR3 bases: TGTGCCAGCAGCGTTTACAGGGGGTCTCAAGAGACCCAGTACTTC. This gives the protein CASSVYRGSQETQYF.